The 29 T cell receptor beta chains below come from one sample, sequenced in a study of CD8 T cells in ankylosing spondylitis (dated by TCRdb to about 2017). What the research found in general, with its limitations: A TCR beta motif of fewer than 10 highly homologous amino acid variants appeared characteristic of blood from ankylosing spondylitis patients.

The library was prepared using 5' RACE. TCRdb shows the sequencer as Illumina HiSeq 2500. Using fastp trimming at Q25 and MiXCR clonotype assembly, TCRdb reanalyzed the public sequencing data and kept in-frame beta chains. All rows with the same CDR3 protein become a single entry with the most common DNA and genes. Counted in this sample were roughly 350,000 distinct CDR3 sequences; less than 9.5% of them appeared once. Of the sample, roughly 15% falls within the top ten clones. No antigen is known for these receptors. Specimen: blood, either unsorted or a sorted T cell fraction (not recorded which). The receptors originated from a male donor with ankylosing spondylitis.

A few counts support this clonotype. V gene TRBV20-1 combines with J gene TRBJ2-3, with 7 bases aligning to TRBD1. The CDR3 is 15 amino acids. The junction had 6 bases not matched to a gene; V was cut back by 1 base and J by 2 bases. Germline V gives CDR1 DFQATT, CDR2 SNEGSKA (reference sequence). In DNA, the CDR3 is TGCAGTGCTAGAGTTGGACAGGCGGTCACAGATACGCAGTATTTT. It codes for CSARVGQAVTDTQYF.

This clonotype was counted a few times. The chain joins TRBV2 to TRBJ2-2; 9 bases line up with TRBD2. Germline-derived CDR1 and CDR2 are SNHLY and FYNNEI. This CDR3 contains 15 residues. Trimming at V came to 10 bases and at J to 6 bases, leaving 12 bases not matched to a gene. This chain's CDR3 is CATRTLAGVAGELFF. DNA of the CDR3: TGTGCCACCAGGACTTTAGCGGGAGTGGCCGGGGAGCTGTTTTTT.

This clonotype was observed many times. An end of the junction does not agree with germline; a read error may underlie this. The V and J genes are TRBV2 and TRBJ1-3; no definite D call. CDR1 is SNHLY and CDR2 is FYNNEI in the germline V gene. The CDR3 is 16 residues long. CDR3 coding DNA: TGTGCCAGCAGCCCCGGTCTCCCTATCCCTGGGAACACCATATATTTT. Encoded protein: CASSPGLPIPGNTIYF. Filled out from reference TRBV2 and TRBJ1-3, the complete variable domain reads EPEVTQTPSHQVTQMGQEVILRCVPISNHLYFYWYRQILGQKVEFLVSFYNNEISEKSEIFDDQFSVERPDGSNFTLKIRSTKLEDSAMYFCASSPGLPIPGNTIYFGEGSWLTVV.

This clonotype was observed once. The chain links TRBV6-5 to TRBJ1-6, with a tentative D call TRBD1 (5 bases). Between the trimmed V and J ends, which lost 0 bases and 9 bases, there was a span of 12 bases. Per germline, CDR1 MNHEY and CDR2 SVGAGI. The CDR3 loop spans 15 amino acids. Here the CDR3 DNA reads TGTGCCAGCAGTTACTCTGCGGGGCGTCGTTCACCCCTCCACTTT. Translated: CASSYSAGRRSPLHF.

The V call is TRBV21-1, the J call TRBJ1-4; the table's D call TRBD1 went unverified against the DNA. TRBV21-1 is an annotated pseudogene. The CDR3 consists of 14 residues. The CDR3: CASSNRDAQEKLFF. The DNA for the CDR3 is TGTGCCAGCAGCAACCGGGACGCACAGGAAAAACTGTTTTTT.

This clonotype has just a few counts. This rearrangement joins TRBV5-1 to TRBJ2-3; tentatively, D is TRBD1 or TRBD2 (5 bases each). This CDR3 comprises 16 residues. The germline V gene has CDR1 SGHRS and CDR2 YFSETQ. V was clipped by 4 bases and J by 2 bases, with 17 bases between them. The CDR3 loop is CASSPGTAPFTDTQYF. The CDR3 DNA reads TGCGCCAGCAGCCCCGGGACCGCGCCATTCACAGATACGCAGTATTTT.

This clonotype was recorded many times. The chain is built from TRBV6-1 and TRBJ2-1; the D gene is possibly TRBD2 (5 bases). The CDR3 spans 14 residues. The V end lost 6 bases, the J end lost 4 bases, and 13 bases lay between the germline ends. Per germline, CDR1 MNHNS and CDR2 SASEGT. The CDR3: CASSQLEMYNEQFF. CDR3 in DNA: TGTGCCAGCAGCCAACTAGAAATGTACAATGAGCAGTTCTTC.

This clonotype has more than one count but fewer than ten. The chain couples TRBV3-1 to TRBJ2-3, with D possibly being TRBD2 (6 bases). Germline-derived CDR1 and CDR2 are LGHDT and YNNKEL (reference sequence). The CDR3 length is 15 residues. With 4 bases removed from V and 1 base from J, the gap between germline ends came to 12 bases. CDR3 loop: CASSLWRDGTDTQYF. CDR3 DNA sequence: TGTGCCAGCAGCCTTTGGCGGGACGGCACAGATACGCAGTATTTT.

This clonotype was picked up a small number of times. The rearrangement links TRBV7-3 to TRBJ2-6; 9 positions agree with TRBD2. CDR3 length: 17 amino acids. The J segment lost 1 base and the V segment lost 1 base, leaving 2 bases of the junction unmatched. Germline V gene sequence: CDR1 SGHTA, CDR2 FQGTGA. CDR3 residues: CASSLSGRASGANVLTF. The CDR3 DNA reads as TGTGCCAGCAGCTTAAGCGGGAGGGCTTCTGGGGCCAACGTCCTGACTTTC. Full variable domain (rest looked up from reference TRBV7-3 and TRBJ2-6): GAGVSQTPSNKVTEKGKYVELRCDPISGHTALYWYRQSLGQGPEFLIYFQGTGAADDSGLPNDRFFAVRPEGSVSTLKIQRTERGDSAVYLCASSLSGRASGANVLTFGAGSRLTVL.

V gene TRBV12-3 or TRBV12-4 combines with J gene TRBJ2-1; TRBD2 matches 12 bases. With 0 bases clipped from V and 5 bases from J, the junction kept 11 bases outside the gene matches. The CDR3 length is 19 residues. CDR3 coding DNA: TGTGCCAGCAGTTTAGCGCGAGGGACTAGCGGGCTAGACCACAATGAGCAGTTCTTC. The encoded protein is CASSLARGTSGLDHNEQFF.

The chain combines TRBV10-2 with TRBJ2-7; D is unclear. The V and J ends lost 2 bases and 7 bases respectively, with 18 bases between them. The CDR3 is 15 residues long. Germline V lookup: CDR1 WSHSY, CDR2 SAAADI. CDR3 DNA: TGCGCCAGCAGTGAGCTCCGGTACTCACCCAGGGAGCAGTACTTC. This gives the protein CASSELRYSPREQYF.

The chain has TRBV2 and TRBJ2-7; 9 bases fit TRBD2. The CDR3 totals 19 residues. Germline V gives CDR1 SNHLY, CDR2 FYNNEI. V gave up 6 bases and J gave up 3 bases; unmatched junction bases: 21. DNA of the CDR3: TGTGCCAGCAGGGGCGGTGATAGCGGGAGACCTATCCAATTCTACGAGCAGTACTTC. Amino acid sequence: CASRGGDSGRPIQFYEQYF.

The chain employs TRBV7-2 and TRBJ1-2; D ambiguous. The CDR3 has 14 residues. Germline values: CDR1 SGHTA, CDR2 FQGNSA. V lost 6 bases and J lost 4, with 15 bases in between. In nucleotides, the CDR3 is TGTGCCAGCAGTTGGAAAACAGAATCCTATGGCTACACCTTC. Its protein is CASSWKTESYGYTF.

This clonotype was picked up a small number of times. V is TRBV12-3 or TRBV12-4 and J is TRBJ2-7, with 9 bases identical to TRBD1. The CDR3 is 19 amino acids. With 4 bases clipped from V and 4 bases from J, the junction kept 20 bases outside the gene matches. The CDR3 bases are TGTGCCAGCAGTTCTTTGGAAAATACAGGGGGCGCATGGAGGTACGAGCAGTACTTC. Protein sequence: CASSSLENTGGAWRYEQYF.

The sample holds a few counts of this clonotype. CDR3 coding DNA: TGTGCCAGCACCGCCCGACCGTGGGGAGAGACCCAGTACTTC. Its protein is CASTARPWGETQYF. The chain uses TRBV28 and TRBJ2-5, with D unresolved. Trimming removed 7 bases from V and 4 bases from J, with 16 bases in between. The CDR3 sequence is 14 residues long. Germline CDR1 is MDHEN and CDR2 is SYDVKM.

The table lists this clonotype with many counts. J is TRBJ2-4 and V is TRBV5-1; D uncertain. Germline V gene sequence: CDR1 SGHRS, CDR2 YFSETQ. The CDR3 consists of 13 residues. The germline V and J ends were trimmed by 0 bases and 7 bases, with 8 bases remaining between them. CDR3 residues: CASSLDLGNIQYF. DNA of the CDR3: TGCGCCAGCAGCTTGGATCTAGGGAACATTCAGTACTTC. The whole variable domain, remainder taken from reference TRBV5-1 and TRBJ2-4, is KAGVTQTPRYLIKTRGQQVTLSCSPISGHRSVSWYQQTPGQGLQFLFEYFSETQRNKGNFPGRFSGRQFSNSRSEMNVSTLELGDSALYLCASSLDLGNIQYFGAGTRLSVL.

This clonotype has a count of ten or more. The V and J genes are TRBV5-1 and TRBJ2-3; 9 positions match TRBD2. This CDR3 has 15 residues. CDR1 and CDR2 from the germline V gene are SGHRS and YFSETQ. Trimming removed 5 bases from V and 5 bases from J; junction bases left unmatched: 9. CDR3 in DNA: TGCGCCAGCAGGAACGCGGGAGGGCCTCAAGATACGCAGTATTTT. This gives the protein CASRNAGGPQDTQYF.

In its sample, this clonotype was seen a few times. CDR3 coding DNA: TGCGCCAGCACGGGACTAGACACCGGGGAGCTGTTTTTT. Translated, it gives CASTGLDTGELFF. The chain is built from TRBV5-1 and TRBJ2-2; 8 nucleotides align to TRBD2. The CDR3 runs 13 residues. CDR1 and CDR2 (germline): SGHRS, YFSETQ. J was trimmed by 3 bases and V by 6 bases; bases with no gene match: 1.

This clonotype turned up a few times. This rearrangement joins TRBV7-9 to TRBJ2-7; 10 nucleotides match TRBD2. There are 16 residues in the CDR3. Looked up from germline, CDR1 is SEHNR and CDR2 is FQNEAQ (reference sequence). V shed 3 bases and J 2 bases; nucleotides not matched to a gene: 7. The CDR3 here is CASSFPGLAATYEQYF. CDR3 nucleotides: TGTGCCAGCAGCTTCCCTGGACTAGCGGCCACCTACGAGCAGTACTTC.

The rearrangement joins TRBV5-6 to TRBJ2-1, with D perhaps assigned TRBD1 or TRBD2 (6 bases each). This CDR3 is built from 21 residues. Germline loops: CDR1 SGHDT, CDR2 YYEEEE. V lost 2 bases and J 1 base, leaving 28 bases between the germline ends. The CDR3 loop reads CASSFGVGRTVLGGSYNEQFF. CDR3 DNA sequence: TGTGCCAGCAGCTTCGGGGTCGGACGGACAGTCCTTGGGGGGTCCTACAATGAGCAGTTCTTC.

Only a few counts were recorded for this clonotype. J is TRBJ2-5 and V is TRBV29-1, with 8 bases that match TRBD1. The CDR3 covers 14 residues. Germline V CDR1 and CDR2: SQVTM, ANQGSEA. Unmatched junction bases numbered 11, after V lost 6 bases and J lost 5 bases. CDR3 DNA sequence: TGCAGCGTCCTCGACAGGGGCGTCGTGGAGACCCAGTACTTC. Amino acids: CSVLDRGVVETQYF.

This clonotype appeared many times. This chain uses TRBV3-1 with TRBJ2-1; TRBD2 matches 9 bases. Germline V gene sequence: CDR1 LGHDT, CDR2 YNNKEL (reference sequence). The CDR3 is 17 residues long. V trimming: 4 bases; J trimming: 4 bases; junction bases outside the gene matches: 11. The CDR3, as DNA: TGTGCCAGCAGCCTACGGCTAGCGGGGATTGTTTACAATGAGCAGTTCTTC. Encoded protein: CASSLRLAGIVYNEQFF.

The V call is TRBV7-9, the J call TRBJ2-7; TRBD2 matches at 7 bases. V lost 1 base to trimming and J lost 0 bases; unmatched junction nucleotides: 3. This CDR3 is 15 amino acids long. Germline assignment: CDR1 SEHNR and CDR2 FQNEAQ (reference sequence). Here the CDR3 reads CASSLGTRGSYEQYF. The CDR3 nucleotides are TGTGCCAGCAGCTTAGGGACTAGGGGCTCCTACGAGCAGTACTTC.

This clonotype has at least ten counts. The chain has TRBV5-1 and TRBJ2-1, with D perhaps matching TRBD2 (5 bases). The CDR3 has 14 amino acids. Looked up from germline, CDR1 is SGHRS and CDR2 is YFSETQ. Trimming cost V 1 base and J 6 bases, with 11 bases left between them. For the CDR3, the DNA is TGCGCCAGCAGCTTGTCTGGGGAGTCCAATGAGCAGTTCTTC. This codes for CASSLSGESNEQFF.

The rearrangement links TRBV11-3 to TRBJ2-2; D call uncertain. The CDR3 is 14 residues long. V was pared by 0 bases and J by 6 bases, with 8 bases between. Germline CDR1 is SGHNT and CDR2 is YENEEA. The CDR3 is CASSLEVDAGELFF. As DNA, the CDR3 is TGTGCCAGCAGCTTAGAGGTCGACGCCGGGGAGCTGTTTTTT.

The chain couples TRBV4-1 to TRBJ1-5; D may be TRBD1 (6 bases). The length of the CDR3 is 15 residues. Germline V gene sequence: CDR1 MGHRA, CDR2 YSYEKL. The ends were cut back, 4 bases at V and 7 bases at J, with 17 bases in the middle. The CDR3 loop is CASSLGFGGGQPQHF. The CDR3, as DNA: TGCGCCAGCAGCCTTGGTTTCGGGGGCGGACAGCCCCAGCATTTT.

The chain combines TRBV6-2 or TRBV6-3 with TRBJ2-5; 10 bases are shared with TRBD2. CDR1 MNHEY and CDR2 SVGEGT come from the germline V gene. The V gene end was trimmed by 6 bases and the J gene end by 5 bases; junction bases not matched to a gene: 9. The CDR3 consists of 15 residues. The CDR3 coding sequence is TGTGCCAGCAGATCGGTGACTAGCGGGTCGGAGACCCAGTACTTC. This sequence encodes CASRSVTSGSETQYF.

This chain connects TRBV5-1 to TRBJ2-2; D is uncertain. The CDR3 sequence is 13 residues long. Germline CDR1 and CDR2: SGHRS and YFSETQ. Deletions cut 6 bases from V and 7 bases from J, with 13 bases between. CDR3 amino acids: CASTVLSGGELFF. DNA of the CDR3: TGCGCCAGCACCGTCCTGTCGGGCGGGGAGCTGTTTTTT.

The V gene is TRBV7-9, the J gene TRBJ2-2; D unclear. V was shortened by 2 bases and J by 0 bases, with 4 bases between the two germline ends. CDR1 is SEHNR, CDR2 FQNEAQ, per germline (reference sequence). The CDR3 spans 14 residues. The CDR3 DNA reads as TGTGCCAGCAGCTTAATGGCGAACACCGGGGAGCTGTTTTTT. Its translation: CASSLMANTGELFF.